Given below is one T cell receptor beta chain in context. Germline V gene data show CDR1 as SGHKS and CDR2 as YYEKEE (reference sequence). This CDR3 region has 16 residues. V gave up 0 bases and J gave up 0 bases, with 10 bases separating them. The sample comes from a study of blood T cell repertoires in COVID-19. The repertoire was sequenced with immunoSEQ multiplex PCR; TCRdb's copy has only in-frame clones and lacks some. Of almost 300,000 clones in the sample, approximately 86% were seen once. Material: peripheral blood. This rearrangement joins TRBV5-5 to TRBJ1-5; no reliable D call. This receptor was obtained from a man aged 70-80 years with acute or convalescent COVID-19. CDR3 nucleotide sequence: TGTGCCAGCAGCTTGGTATCGGGTATTAGCAATCAGCCCCAGCATTTT. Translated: CASSLVSGISNQPQHF.